This is a list of T cell receptor beta chains from one sample in a study of CD8 T cells in ankylosing spondylitis. TCRdb reprocessed the 5' RACE reads via MiXCR and lists one record per CDR3 protein. This table holds about 330,000 distinct CDR3 sequences, approximately 8.2% found once. Sequenced sample: blood, either unsorted or a sorted T cell fraction (not recorded which). The receptors derive from a male donor with ankylosing spondylitis. Each CDR3 is given with its conserved first and last residue. Clone size appears in some rows only: once, few, many, or a class for an expanded clone.

clone size | V gene | CDR3 protein
few | TRBV7-2 | CASSPETGSNTEAFF
few | TRBV4-2 | CASSPSTRSGRGNEQFF
. | TRBV27 | CASSLRGTLEMRNEQFF
. | TRBV5-1 | CASSLGPGRAGYTF
. | TRBV7-6 | CASSLAPGLVETQYF
. | TRBV6-1 | CASSEPTIGAFF
. | TRBV3-1 | CASSPLRLAGDYNEQFF
many | TRBV12-3/TRBV12-4 | CASSPQGSGELFF
few | TRBV4-1 | CASSPGGPGLAGIGAKNIQYF
few | TRBV20-1 | CSAHPRGYEQYF
few | TRBV2 | CASSLMTSGFGEQFF
. | TRBV2 | CASSVSGQPIEKLFF
. | TRBV7-3 | CASSSVRGYEQYF
few | TRBV5-1 | CASSSDWGAETQYF
. | TRBV7-2 | CASSLFGQSSTDTQYF
. | TRBV11-1 | CASSLVRASANPISNPNVLTF
. | TRBV9 | CASSFTQTSGSTDTQYF
few | TRBV29-1 | CSVEARDRGLETQYF
many | TRBV7-9 | CASSFRTSGSGTQYF
. | TRBV3-1 | CASSQLDRGGTGELFF